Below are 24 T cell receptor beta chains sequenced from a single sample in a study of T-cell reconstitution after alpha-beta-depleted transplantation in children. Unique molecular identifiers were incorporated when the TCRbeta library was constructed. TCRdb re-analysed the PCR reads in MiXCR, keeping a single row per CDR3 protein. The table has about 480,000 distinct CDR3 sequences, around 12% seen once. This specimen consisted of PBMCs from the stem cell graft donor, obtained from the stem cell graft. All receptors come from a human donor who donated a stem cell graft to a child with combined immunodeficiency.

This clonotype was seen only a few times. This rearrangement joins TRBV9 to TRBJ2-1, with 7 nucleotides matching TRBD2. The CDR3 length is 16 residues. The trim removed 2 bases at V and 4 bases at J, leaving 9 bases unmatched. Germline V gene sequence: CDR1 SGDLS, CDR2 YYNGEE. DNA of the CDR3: TGTGCCAGCAGCGTGGACACGGGGGGAACGTACAATGAGCAGTTCTTC. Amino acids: CASSVDTGGTYNEQFF.

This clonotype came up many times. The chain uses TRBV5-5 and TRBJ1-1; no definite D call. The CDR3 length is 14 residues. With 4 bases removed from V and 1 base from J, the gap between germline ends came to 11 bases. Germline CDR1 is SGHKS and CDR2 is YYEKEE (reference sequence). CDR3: CASSGPGWNTEAFF. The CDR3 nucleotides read TGTGCCAGCAGCGGGCCGGGGTGGAACACTGAAGCTTTCTTT.

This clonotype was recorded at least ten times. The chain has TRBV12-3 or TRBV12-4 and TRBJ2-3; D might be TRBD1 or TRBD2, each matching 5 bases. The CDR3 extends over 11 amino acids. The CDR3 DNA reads TGTGCGACTCTGGGGGCAGATACGCAGTATTTT. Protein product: CATLGADTQYF.

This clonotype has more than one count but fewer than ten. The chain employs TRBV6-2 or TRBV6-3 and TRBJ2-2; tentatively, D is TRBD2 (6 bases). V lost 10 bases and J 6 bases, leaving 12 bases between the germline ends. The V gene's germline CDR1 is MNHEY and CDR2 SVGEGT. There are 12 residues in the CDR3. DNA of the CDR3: TGTGCCACCCTAGGGGAGGCCGGGGAGCTGTTTTTT. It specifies CATLGEAGELFF.

The CDR3 DNA is TGTGCCAGCCAAACGTCCGGTGGAGCCAAAAACATTCAGTACTTC. It yields the protein CASQTSGGAKNIQYF. V is TRBV12-3 or TRBV12-4 and J is TRBJ2-4; no definite D call. Trimming left V 8 bases short and J 0 bases short, with 14 bases between. CDR3 size: 15 residues.

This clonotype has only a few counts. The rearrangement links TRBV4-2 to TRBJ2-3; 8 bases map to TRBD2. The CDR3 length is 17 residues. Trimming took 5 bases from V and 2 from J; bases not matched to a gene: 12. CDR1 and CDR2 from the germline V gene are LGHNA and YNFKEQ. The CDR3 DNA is TGTGCCAGCAGCGAAAGGACTACTAGCGGTTACACAGATACGCAGTATTTT. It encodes CASSERTTSGYTDTQYF.

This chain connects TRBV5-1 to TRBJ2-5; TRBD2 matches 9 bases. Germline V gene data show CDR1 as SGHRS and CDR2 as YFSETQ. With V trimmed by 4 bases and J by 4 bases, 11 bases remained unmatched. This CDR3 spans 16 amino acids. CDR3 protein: CASSLGLAGSGETQYF. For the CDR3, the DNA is TGCGCCAGCAGCCTGGGGCTAGCGGGAAGTGGAGAGACCCAGTACTTC.

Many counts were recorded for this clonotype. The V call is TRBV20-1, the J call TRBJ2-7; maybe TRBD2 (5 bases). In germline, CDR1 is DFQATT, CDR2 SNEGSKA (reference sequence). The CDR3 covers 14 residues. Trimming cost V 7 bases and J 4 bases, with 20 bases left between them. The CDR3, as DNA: TGCAGTGTTCAACCCCCGAGCGGTAATTACGAGCAGTACTTC. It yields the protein CSVQPPSGNYEQYF.

The CDR3 here is CATAGTGSDQPQHF. CDR3 coding DNA: TGTGCCACCGCCGGGACAGGGAGTGATCAGCCCCAGCATTTT. The rearrangement joins TRBV24-1 to TRBJ1-5; 9 bases map to TRBD1. Germline V gene lookup returns CDR1 KGHDR and CDR2 SFDVKD. The CDR3 loop spans 14 amino acids. The J segment lost 5 bases and the V segment lost 9 bases, leaving 7 bases of the junction unmatched.

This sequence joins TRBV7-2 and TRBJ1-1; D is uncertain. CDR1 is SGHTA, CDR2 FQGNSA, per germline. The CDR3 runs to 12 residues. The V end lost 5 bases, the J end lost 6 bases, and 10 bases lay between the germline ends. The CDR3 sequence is CASSLLPPEAFF. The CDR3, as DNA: TGTGCCAGCAGCCTACTCCCTCCTGAAGCTTTCTTT.

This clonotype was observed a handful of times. CDR3 sequence (DNA): TGTGCCAGCAGTTTATCAACAGGGGGGCTGGGGGCCAACGTCCTGACTTTC. Translating it yields CASSLSTGGLGANVLTF. The chain recombines TRBV12-3 or TRBV12-4 with TRBJ2-6; 8 nucleotides match TRBD1. The J segment lost 4 bases and the V segment lost 2 bases, leaving 7 bases of the junction unmatched. This CDR3 has 17 residues.

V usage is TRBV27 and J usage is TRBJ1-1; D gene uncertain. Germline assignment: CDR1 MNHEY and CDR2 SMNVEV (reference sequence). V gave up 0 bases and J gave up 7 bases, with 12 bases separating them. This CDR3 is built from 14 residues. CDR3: CASSLSRLSGEAFF. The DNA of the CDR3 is TGTGCCAGCAGTTTATCTAGACTTAGCGGTGAAGCTTTCTTT.

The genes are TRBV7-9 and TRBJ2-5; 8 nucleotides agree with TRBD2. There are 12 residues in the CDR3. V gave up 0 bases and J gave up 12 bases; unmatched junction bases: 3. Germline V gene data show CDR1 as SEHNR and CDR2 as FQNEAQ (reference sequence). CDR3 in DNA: TGTGCCAGCAGCTTAGCGACTAGCGCTGAGTACTTC. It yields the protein CASSLATSAEYF. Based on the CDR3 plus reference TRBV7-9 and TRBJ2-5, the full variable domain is DTGVSQNPRHKITKRGQNVTFRCDPISEHNRLYWYRQTLGQGPEFLTYFQNEAQLEKSRLLSDRFSAERPKGSFSTLEIQRTEQGDSAMYLCASSLATSAEYFGPGTRLLVL.

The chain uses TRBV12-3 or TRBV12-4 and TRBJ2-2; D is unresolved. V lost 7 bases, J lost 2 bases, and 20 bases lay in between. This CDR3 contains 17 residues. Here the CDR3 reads CASTYAVGQLNTGELFF. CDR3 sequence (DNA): TGTGCCAGCACTTACGCGGTAGGTCAACTCAACACCGGGGAGCTGTTTTTT.

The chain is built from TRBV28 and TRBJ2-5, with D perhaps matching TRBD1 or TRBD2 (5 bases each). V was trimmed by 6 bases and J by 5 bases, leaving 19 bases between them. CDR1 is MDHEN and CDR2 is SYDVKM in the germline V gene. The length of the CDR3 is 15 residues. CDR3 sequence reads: CASSRPGRIRETQYF. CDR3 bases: TGTGCCAGCAGCCGACCGGGACGCATTCGGGAGACCCAGTACTTC.

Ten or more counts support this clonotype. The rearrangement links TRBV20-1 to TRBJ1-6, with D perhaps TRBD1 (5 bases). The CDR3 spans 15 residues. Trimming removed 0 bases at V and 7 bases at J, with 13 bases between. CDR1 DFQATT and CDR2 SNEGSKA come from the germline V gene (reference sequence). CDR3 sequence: CSAREAGRGNSPLHF. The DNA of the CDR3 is TGCAGTGCTAGAGAGGCGGGGCGAGGAAATTCACCCCTCCACTTT.

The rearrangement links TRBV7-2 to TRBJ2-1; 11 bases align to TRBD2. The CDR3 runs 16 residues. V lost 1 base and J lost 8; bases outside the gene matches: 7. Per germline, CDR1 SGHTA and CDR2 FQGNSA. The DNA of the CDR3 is TGTGCCAGCAGCTTAGTTAGCGGGAGGGCCGGACATGAGCAGTTCTTC. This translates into CASSLVSGRAGHEQFF.

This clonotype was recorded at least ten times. The CDR3 nucleotides read TGTGCCAGCAGTTCATCCGGCCAGGCTAATTACAATGAGCAGTTCTTC. It codes for CASSSSGQANYNEQFF. The V and J genes are TRBV12-3 or TRBV12-4 and TRBJ2-1; D is uncertain. This CDR3 is 16 amino acids long. With 4 bases removed from V and 4 bases from J, the gap between germline ends came to 17 bases.

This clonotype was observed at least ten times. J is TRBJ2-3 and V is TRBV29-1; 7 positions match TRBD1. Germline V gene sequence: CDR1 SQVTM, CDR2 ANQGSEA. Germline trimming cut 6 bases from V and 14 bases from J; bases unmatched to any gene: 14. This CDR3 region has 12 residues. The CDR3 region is CSVPGTASDGYF. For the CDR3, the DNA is TGCAGCGTCCCCGGGACAGCGTCAGATGGGTATTTT.

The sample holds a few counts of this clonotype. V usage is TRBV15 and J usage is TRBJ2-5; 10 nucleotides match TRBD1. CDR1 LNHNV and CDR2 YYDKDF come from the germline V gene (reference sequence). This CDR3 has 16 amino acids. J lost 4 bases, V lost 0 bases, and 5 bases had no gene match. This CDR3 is CATSRDGTGVTETQYF. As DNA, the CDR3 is TGTGCCACCAGCAGAGACGGGACAGGGGTAACAGAGACCCAGTACTTC. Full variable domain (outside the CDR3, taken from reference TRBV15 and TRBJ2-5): DAMVIQNPRYQVTQFGKPVTLSCSQTLNHNVMYWYQQKSSQAPKLLFHYYDKDFNNEADTPDNFQSRRPNTSFCFLDIRSPGLGDTAMYLCATSRDGTGVTETQYFGPGTRLLVL.

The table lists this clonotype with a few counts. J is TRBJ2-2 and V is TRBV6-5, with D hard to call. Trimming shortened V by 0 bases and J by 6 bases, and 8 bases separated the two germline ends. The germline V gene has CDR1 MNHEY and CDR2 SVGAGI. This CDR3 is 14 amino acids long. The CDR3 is CASSYSGPAGELFF. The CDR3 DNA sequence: TGTGCCAGCAGTTACTCCGGCCCGGCCGGGGAGCTGTTTTTT.

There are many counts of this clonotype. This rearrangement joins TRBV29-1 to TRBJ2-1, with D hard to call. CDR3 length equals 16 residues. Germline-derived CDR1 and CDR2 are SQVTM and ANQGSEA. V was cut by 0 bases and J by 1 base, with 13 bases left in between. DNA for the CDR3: TGCAGCGTTGAAGATCTTTTGGACGGATCCTACAATGAGCAGTTCTTC. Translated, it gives CSVEDLLDGSYNEQFF.

In DNA form, the CDR3 reads TGTGCCACCCGGGCCTCCGGCAAGGAAAAACTGTTTTTT. Amino acid sequence: CATRASGKEKLFF. The chain couples TRBV12-3 or TRBV12-4 to TRBJ1-4; no clear D. V dropped 10 bases and J dropped 8 bases, with 17 bases sitting between them. The CDR3 covers 13 residues.

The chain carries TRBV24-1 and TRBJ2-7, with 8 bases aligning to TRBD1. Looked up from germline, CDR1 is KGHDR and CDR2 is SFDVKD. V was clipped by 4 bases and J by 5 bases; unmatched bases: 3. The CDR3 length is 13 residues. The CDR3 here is CATSDSRGHEQYF. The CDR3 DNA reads TGTGCCACCAGTGACAGCAGGGGGCACGAGCAGTACTTC.